The 28 T cell receptor beta chains below all came from one sample that was sequenced in a study of metastatic and nonmetastatic thyroid tumors. TCRdb re-called the PCR reads via MiXCR. The sample carries tens of thousands of clones, 10% to 15% recorded once. Before thyroid surgery, none of the patients had received any treatment. The sequenced sample consisted of blood. Receptors were obtained from a female donor with papillary thyroid cancer or a benign thyroid nodule (not recorded which). Some clones in this sample may be carry-over from other donors' samples.

This clone was picked up many times. This clone may be a read error of a much larger clone one base away. As DNA, the CDR3 is TGTGCCAGCATCCAGTTGGAATTACACCGGCAGTACTTC. Encoded protein: CASIQLELHRQYF. This chain connects TRBV6-1 to TRBJ2-7, with D uncertain. With 7 bases removed from V and 9 bases from J, the gap between germline ends came to 19 bases. The germline CDR1 and CDR2 sequences are MNHNS and SASEGT. The length of the CDR3 is 13 residues.

With regard to this clone: Just one base apart from a much larger clone, this may be a read error. The CDR3 DNA is TGTGCCAGCAGGCCTATAGCGGGAGGATATGAGCAGTTCTTC. Translated: CASRPIAGGYEQFF. The chain combines TRBV28 with TRBJ2-1; 10 bases are shared with TRBD2. The CDR3 extends over 14 amino acids. Germline CDR1 and CDR2: MDHEN and SYDVKM. J lost 8 bases, V lost 6 bases, and 7 bases had no gene match.

Ten or more counts support this clone. The gene calls are TRBV19 and TRBJ2-7; D possibly uses TRBD1 or TRBD2 (6 bases each). This CDR3 is built from 15 residues. Trimming removed 3 bases at V and 1 base at J, with 13 bases between. Per the germline V gene, CDR1 is LNHDA and CDR2 is SQIVND (reference sequence). CDR3 nucleotides: TGTGCCAGTAGTATGGGGGGCCATTCTTCCTACGAGCAGTACTTC. Translation: CASSMGGHSSYEQYF.

This clone was detected many times. CDR3 nucleotide sequence: TGTGCCAGCAGCCATTCGGCCGGGACAGGGTTAGTCGGCAATCAGCCCCAGCATTTT. It yields the protein CASSHSAGTGLVGNQPQHF. This rearrangement joins TRBV7-8 to TRBJ1-5, with 9 bases that match TRBD1. The V gene end was trimmed by 5 bases and the J gene end by 2 bases; junction bases not matched to a gene: 16. Germline CDR1 reads SGHVS; CDR2 reads FQNEAQ. The CDR3 spans 19 residues.

This clone was seen more than once but under ten times. Given a much more abundant clone one base away, this may be a read error. The rearrangement uses TRBV29-1 and TRBJ1-3; D may be TRBD1 (6 bases). CDR1 SQVTM and CDR2 ANQGSEA come from the germline V gene. Trimming shortened V by 2 bases and J by 8 bases, and 22 bases separated the two germline ends. The CDR3 extends over 16 amino acids. Written as DNA, the CDR3 is TGCAGCGTTGAAAATCGGCGGCAGGGGAATTGGGACACCATATATTTT. This translates into CSVENRRQGNWDTIYF.

This clone was observed many times. The rearrangement links TRBV5-1 to TRBJ1-1; D unclear. Germline V lookup: CDR1 SGHRS, CDR2 YFSETQ. V was trimmed by 4 bases and J by 0 bases, leaving 10 bases between them. The CDR3 loop spans 14 amino acids. This chain's CDR3 is CASSPRPMNTEAFF. Here the CDR3 DNA reads TGCGCCAGCAGCCCCAGGCCGATGAACACTGAAGCTTTCTTT.

This clone was seen repeatedly, ten times or more. This chain links TRBV6-1 with TRBJ2-1; possible D gene TRBD1, 6 bases. Trimming cost V 4 bases and J 15 bases, with 22 bases left between them. CDR1 is MNHNS, CDR2 SASEGT, per germline. This CDR3 contains 14 residues. The CDR3 loop is CASSAQRQQGGRFF. CDR3 nucleotide sequence: TGTGCCAGCAGTGCACAAAGACAACAGGGTGGGAGGTTCTTC.

At least ten counts were recorded for this clone. The chain carries TRBV20-1 and TRBJ2-1; 10 bases align to TRBD2. V dropped 0 bases and J dropped 5; count of bases not matched to a gene: 10. Germline CDR1 is DFQATT and CDR2 is SNEGSKA (reference sequence). CDR3 length equals 17 residues. The CDR3 DNA follows: TGCAGTGCTAGAGATCTAATGCTAGCGGGAGAGGACAATGAGCAGTTCTTC. Its protein product is CSARDLMLAGEDNEQFF.

The V call is TRBV20-1, the J call TRBJ2-3, with D perhaps TRBD1 (6 bases). CDR1 and CDR2 (germline): DFQATT, SNEGSKA (reference sequence). V was pared by 5 bases and J by 6 bases, with 12 bases between. The CDR3 is made up of 12 amino acids. The CDR3 sequence is CSAGKDSDTQYF. CDR3 nucleotides: TGCAGTGCTGGGAAGGACAGCGATACGCAGTATTTT.

This clone was counted many times. The chain uses TRBV6-5 and TRBJ2-1; the match to TRBD2 covers 9 bases. Germline V gene data show CDR1 as MNHEY and CDR2 as SVGAGI. J gave up 7 bases and V 0 bases, and 10 bases lay outside the gene matches. The length of the CDR3 is 17 residues. The CDR3 nucleotides read TGTGCCAGCAGTTACTCGATAACGCGGGAGGGGCGGAATGAGCAGTTCTTC. Its translation: CASSYSITREGRNEQFF.

This clone was counted ten times or more. The rearrangement links TRBV6-1 to TRBJ1-4; D is perhaps TRBD1 (5 bases). Per the germline V gene, CDR1 is MNHNS and CDR2 is SASEGT. Trimming removed 8 bases at V and 5 bases at J, with 15 bases between. The CDR3 totals 14 residues. CDR3 amino acids: CASGTGGDNEKLFF. As DNA, the CDR3 is TGTGCCAGCGGGACTGGGGGGGACAATGAAAAACTGTTTTTT.

In this sample, this clone turned up many times. The genes are TRBV28 and TRBJ2-2; D unresolved. V was cut by 3 bases and J by 1 base, with 6 bases left in between. Germline V gene sequence: CDR1 MDHEN, CDR2 SYDVKM. This CDR3 is 14 amino acids long. CDR3 DNA sequence: TGTGCCAGCAGTTTGTGGCGGAACACCGGGGAGCTGTTTTTT. Encoded protein: CASSLWRNTGELFF.

This clone came up many times. The V and J genes are TRBV19 and TRBJ2-5; TRBD1 agrees at 8 bases. Germline loops: CDR1 LNHDA, CDR2 SQIVND (reference sequence). J was trimmed by 6 bases and V by 0 bases; bases with no gene match: 9. The CDR3 totals 16 residues. The CDR3, as DNA: TGTGCCAGTAGTATAGAGCGCGGGACAGGCGTTAAGACCCAGTACTTC. Residues: CASSIERGTGVKTQYF.

This clone was seen more than once but under ten times. It may be a read error: a sequence one base away is much more abundant. The same CDR3 is also encoded by other DNA sequences in this sample. This chain links TRBV9 with TRBJ2-7, with 10 bases identical to TRBD2. The germline V gene has CDR1 SGDLS and CDR2 YYNGEE. This CDR3 contains 15 residues. The CDR3 loop reads CASSVATSGIYEQYF. The CDR3 DNA follows: TGCGCCAGCAGCGTAGCCACTAGCGGGATTTACGAGCAGTACTTC.

Ten or more counts support this clone. This chain joins TRBV4-3 and TRBJ2-3, with D maybe TRBD2 (7 bases). The germline CDR1 and CDR2 sequences are LGHNA and YSLEER. The V and J ends lost 0 bases and 4 bases respectively, with 14 bases between them. This CDR3 is built from 16 residues. CDR3 region: CASSQDRGGRPDTQYF. In DNA form, the CDR3 reads TGCGCCAGCAGCCAAGACAGGGGAGGGAGACCAGATACGCAGTATTTT.

This clone was detected ten times or more. This chain uses TRBV29-1 with TRBJ1-1, with D possibly TRBD1 on 6 matching bases. Per germline, CDR1 SQVTM and CDR2 ANQGSEA. Deletions cut 7 bases from V and 1 base from J, with 10 bases between. The CDR3 totals 12 residues. In nucleotides, the CDR3 is TGCAGCGGCGGACAGACGAACACTGAAGCTTTCTTT. Translating it yields CSGGQTNTEAFF.

This clone was counted at least ten times. The rearrangement links TRBV13 to TRBJ2-3; 10 bases align to TRBD1. V shed 6 bases, J shed 5 bases, and the junction held 5 bases outside the gene matches. The CDR3 totals 14 residues. Germline CDR1 is PRHDT and CDR2 is FYEKMQ (reference sequence). As DNA, the CDR3 is TGTGCCAGCAGTGGACAGGGGGTGAGAGATACGCAGTATTTT. It translates to CASSGQGVRDTQYF.

The sample holds many counts of this clone. This rearrangement joins TRBV7-9 to TRBJ1-4, with D perhaps matching TRBD1 (6 bases). Germline CDR1 reads SEHNR; CDR2 reads FQNEAQ (reference sequence). V was clipped by 1 base and J by 7 bases, with 16 bases between them. This CDR3 spans 16 amino acids. DNA of the CDR3: TGTGCCAGCAGCTTAGGACAGGCCATCGAGGGTGAAAAACTGTTTTTT. This gives the protein CASSLGQAIEGEKLFF.

This clone was recorded many times. The CDR3: CASSEETQYF. Here the CDR3 DNA reads TGTGCCAGCAGTGAAGAGACCCAGTACTTC. The rearrangement joins TRBV2 to TRBJ2-5; D call uncertain. The V end was cut by 1 base, the J end by 6 bases, with 0 bases between. This CDR3 spans 10 amino acids. Germline loops: CDR1 SNHLY, CDR2 FYNNEI.

DNA of the CDR3: TGTGCCAGCAGTTTCGCGGACCCTTCCTACGAGCAGTACTTC. As protein: CASSFADPSYEQYF. The rearrangement joins TRBV27 to TRBJ2-7; D is uncertain. Germline V gene sequence: CDR1 MNHEY, CDR2 SMNVEV (reference sequence). CDR3 size: 14 residues. Between the trimmed V and J ends, which lost 3 bases and 1 base, there was a span of 10 bases.

This clone was counted at least ten times. This rearrangement joins TRBV19 to TRBJ2-1, with 8 bases lining up with TRBD2. Germline V CDR1 and CDR2: LNHDA, SQIVND (reference sequence). The CDR3 consists of 13 residues. V trimming: 5 bases; J trimming: 13 bases; junction bases outside the gene matches: 10. The CDR3, as DNA: TGTGCCAGTAGTCCTTTAGCGGGAACTACACAGTTCTTC. Amino acids: CASSPLAGTTQFF.

In this sample, this clone turned up many times. The gene calls are TRBV6-2 or TRBV6-3 and TRBJ2-3, with 7 bases lining up with TRBD2. CDR3 length equals 14 residues. Germline-derived CDR1 and CDR2 are MNHEY and SVGEGT. V lost 6 bases and J lost 5; bases outside the gene matches: 8. CDR3 nucleotide sequence: TGTGCCAGCAGAGGACCCCCGGGGGGAGATACGCAGTATTTT. This sequence encodes CASRGPPGGDTQYF.

There are many counts of this clone. The genes are TRBV28 and TRBJ2-1, with D possibly called TRBD1 or TRBD2 (5 bases each). Germline V gene lookup returns CDR1 MDHEN and CDR2 SYDVKM. The ends were cut back, 0 bases at V and 6 bases at J, with 9 bases in the middle. The CDR3 loop spans 14 amino acids. This CDR3 reads CASSLWGERNEQFF. The DNA of the CDR3 is TGTGCCAGCAGTTTATGGGGGGAACGCAATGAGCAGTTCTTC.

The rearrangement uses TRBV3-1 and TRBJ2-1; 11 bases line up with TRBD2. Germline assignment: CDR1 LGHDT and CDR2 YNNKEL (reference sequence). The CDR3 has 14 amino acids. Trimming removed 4 bases from V and 9 bases from J; junction bases left unmatched: 5. CDR3 residues: CASSRLAGGIEQFF. DNA of the CDR3: TGTGCCAGCAGCCGTCTAGCGGGAGGCATTGAGCAGTTCTTC.

This clone came up many times. The DNA of the CDR3 is TGCAGTGCTAGAGGGGACTCCTCTGGGGCCAACGTCCTGACTTTC. This translates into CSARGDSSGANVLTF. The V gene is TRBV20-1, the J gene TRBJ2-6; possible D gene TRBD2, 6 bases. The V end lost 1 base, the J end lost 0 bases, and 7 bases lay between the germline ends. This CDR3 comprises 15 residues. Germline CDR1 DFQATT, CDR2 SNEGSKA (reference sequence).

This clone was counted many times. This chain connects TRBV12-3 or TRBV12-4 to TRBJ1-6; 9 bases are a match to TRBD1. V gave up 6 bases and J gave up 9 bases; unmatched junction bases: 6. The CDR3 length is 14 residues. The CDR3 sequence is CASRLGTGLSPLHF. CDR3 sequence (DNA): TGTGCCAGCAGACTCGGGACAGGGCTTTCACCCCTCCACTTT.

J is TRBJ1-1 and V is TRBV7-6, with D maybe TRBD1 (5 bases). The germline CDR1 and CDR2 sequences are SGHVS and FNYEAQ. The CDR3 has 16 amino acids. The V and J ends lost 1 base and 3 bases respectively, with 15 bases between them. The CDR3 DNA follows: TGTGCCAGCAGCTTAGGCGGGGGTATGAGGTACACTGAAGCTTTCTTT. It codes for CASSLGGGMRYTEAFF.

This clone was detected many times. V and J are TRBV12-3 or TRBV12-4 and TRBJ1-6; D gene uncertain. V lost 7 bases, J lost 9 bases, and 10 bases lay in between. The CDR3 extends over 12 amino acids. The CDR3 region has the DNA TGTGCCAGCACCATCGGCGCTTCACCCCTCCACTTT. Protein product: CASTIGASPLHF.